The present TCR beta chain was sequenced within a study of blood T cell repertoires in COVID-19 (dated by TCRdb to 2020 to 2021). Looking at the study overall: The collaborator samples originated in the United States, Italy and Spain and spanned the acute and convalescent phases of COVID-19. The material from the prospective study consisted of cDNA or gDNA derived from T cells, B-cell-depleted T cells, or PBMCs. Subjects who had been exposed to COVID-19, were actively infected with it, or had recovered from it provided the deeply sampled blood TCRbeta repertoires that made up the dataset. The repertoires were released in a freely available public database meant as a resource for research on the immune response to SARS-CoV-2. The samples were drawn from two sources: the first 160 participants of the ongoing ImmuneRACE study, and fewer than 1,500 subjects contributed by 6 global collaborators. Nearly every sample came with metadata listing a de-identified subject ID, COVID-19 status, age in years and sex. Where available, HLA class I and class II types were taken from metadata supplied by the sample provider and were not determined by assay-based typing. Here is what the overall study found, with its caveats: The amount of clinical and demographic metadata varied by source and participant and was provided uncurated.

TCRbeta CDR3 regions were amplified from genomic DNA by means of the immunoSEQ Assay, a bias-controlled multiplex PCR. The original pipeline was this. The number of nucleated cells in each sample was estimated by amplification of reference gene primers within the assay. Sequence reads were collapsed and filtered to measure the absolute abundance of every unique TCRbeta CDR3 rearrangement. For each sample, productive Simpson clonality was calculated as the square root of Simpson's diversity index over productive rearrangements. What TCRdb holds here is the immuneACCESS table cut down to in-frame rearrangements. Part of the clones is not present; checked against another copy, under half of the missing clones reflect an unresolved V gene, and the others are unexplained. V, J and clone size reflect that table, while D and trimming were determined from the DNA. This sample is represented by about 42,000 clones; about 85% of them were singletons. Of the sample, about 12% is held by the ten largest clones.

In regard to this clone: Its target antigen remains unknown. Base qualities are missing; no much larger clone stands one base away.

Collaborating institutions collected whole blood in K2EDTA tubes following their own protocols. Collaborator samples were shipped for TCRbeta analysis as frozen whole blood, isolated PBMCs, or DNA extracted from either sample type. CDR1 and CDR2 (SGHRS, YFSETQ) derive from the germline V gene. Reading from cysteine to phenylalanine, the CDR3 counts 13 amino acids. The kept DNA is CDR3 alone, 39 bases in frame from the first base. Deletion took 5 bases off V and 5 bases off J, with a span of 10 bases between the germline ends. The chain is made from TRBV5-1 and TRBJ2-2, with a tentative D gene TRBD2 over 6 matching bases. The sequence was obtained from a human donor in a cohort sampled during active COVID-19. Material: peripheral blood. The CDR3 has the sequence CASSFAGTGELFF. The DNA is as follows: TGCGCCAGCAGTTTTGCGGGGACCGGGGAGCTGTTTTTT.